This T cell receptor (beta chain) was captured by sequencing in a study of cytomegalovirus exposure and HLA in healthy donors. Study-wide background: In an earlier analysis, 95 million to 140 million unique TCR beta sequences were found from about 190 million T cells.

The primer mix had 60 Vbeta and 13 Jbeta primers. Assay: immunoSEQ multiplex PCR; the TCRdb copy retains only in-frame clones and omits some. The table has 70,000 to 95,000 clones, approximately 80% seen once. The specimen was PBMCs. This TCR was recovered from a human donor in good health.

The CDR3 sequence: CASSSRAGGTDTQYF. Written as DNA, the CDR3 is TGTGCCAGCAGTTCTAGAGCGGGGGGCACAGATACGCAGTATTTT. The chain has TRBV6-5 and TRBJ2-3; 8 positions match TRBD2. Trimming at V came to 4 bases and at J to 1 base, leaving 4 bases not matched to a gene. In germline, CDR1 is MNHEY, CDR2 SVGAGI. CDR3 length: 15 amino acids.